This is a list of T cell receptor beta chains from one sample in a study of shared clonotypes between healthy human individuals. The data were produced by immunoSEQ multiplex PCR, yet TCRdb's version contains in-frame clones alone and is incomplete. The profile covers 2,500,000 or so clones, with more than 80% appearing a single time and about 0.13% taken by the ten largest. Sequencing input: naive CD4+ T cells sorted from blood. All receptors derive from a man aged 18 to 30 in good health. Each CDR3 is given with its conserved first and last residue. D genes are given only for firm matches. Only part of the rows carry a size: once, few, many, or a class if the clone is expanded.

.	TRBV5-1	.	TRBJ1-1	CASSLDFSGFTEAFF	TGCGCCAGCAGCTTGGATTTTTCAGGGTTCACTGAAGCTTTCTTT
TRBD2	TRBV19	.	TRBJ2-1	CASTDILSGGPRSYNEQFF	TGTGCCAGTACCGATATCCTTAGCGGGGGGCCAAGGTCCTACAATGAGCAGTTCTTC
.	TRBV30	once	TRBJ1-2	CAWSDLGVRGGYTF	TGTGCCTGGAGTGACCTGGGGGTAAGGGGAGGCTACACCTTC
TRBD1	TRBV29-1	.	TRBJ1-1	CSVARGHEAFF	TGCAGCGTTGCCAGGGGGCACGAAGCTTTCTTT
.	TRBV4-3	.	TRBJ2-3	CASSQGQITDTQYF	TGCGCCAGCAGCCAAGGACAGATCACAGATACGCAGTATTTT
TRBD2	TRBV5-4	.	TRBJ2-7	CASSPGLASYEQYF	TGTGCCAGCAGCCCGGGACTAGCTTCCTACGAGCAGTACTTC
.	TRBV19	.	TRBJ2-5	CASTKNLFPGETQYF	TGTGCCAGTACCAAGAACCTGTTTCCCGGAGAGACCCAGTACTTC
.	TRBV7-9	.	TRBJ1-1	CASSLTGDTEAFF	TGTGCCAGCAGCTTAACCGGGGATACTGAAGCTTTCTTT
.	TRBV29-1	.	TRBJ2-7	CSVGNRYEQYF	TGCAGCGTTGGGAATCGCTACGAGCAGTACTTC
.	TRBV27	.	TRBJ2-7	CASSLFKFGQSYEQYF	TGTGCCAGCAGTTTATTCAAATTCGGACAGTCTTACGAGCAGTACTTC
.	TRBV30	.	TRBJ2-7	CAWSSAAYEQYF	TGTGCCTGGAGTTCGGCAGCTTACGAGCAGTACTTC
TRBD1	TRBV10-3	.	TRBJ2-7	CATGTANYEQYF	TGTGCCACCGGGACAGCAAACTACGAGCAGTACTTC
.	TRBV5-1	.	TRBJ1-4	CASRPGETNEKLFF	TGCGCCAGCAGACCCGGGGAGACTAATGAAAAACTGTTTTTT
.	TRBV28	.	TRBJ2-5	CASSSYTETQYF	TGTGCCAGCAGTTCTTACACAGAGACCCAGTACTTC
.	TRBV19	.	TRBJ1-2	CASRINYGYTF	TGTGCCAGTAGGATTAACTATGGCTACACCTTC
.	TRBV18	.	TRBJ1-5	CASSLGGENWGNQPQHF	TGTGCCAGCTCACTGGGGGGGGAAAATTGGGGCAATCAGCCCCAGCATTTT
.	TRBV27	.	TRBJ2-7	CASSPGPNLFPYEQYF	TGTGCCAGCAGTCCTGGCCCGAACCTTTTTCCCTACGAGCAGTACTTC
TRBD2	TRBV5-1	.	TRBJ2-7	CASSTRSAGGSYEQYF	TGCGCCAGCAGCACCCGCTCAGCGGGAGGCTCCTACGAGCAGTACTTC
.	TRBV10-3	.	TRBJ2-1	CAISERDNEQFF	TGTGCCATCAGTGAGCGGGACAATGAGCAGTTCTTC
TRBD2	TRBV5-1	.	TRBJ2-5	CASSLSGGVETQYF	TGCGCCAGCAGCTTAAGCGGGGGGGTAGAGACCCAGTACTTC